This T cell receptor (beta chain) was identified during a study of patients and donors after allogeneic stem cell transplantation (dated by TCRdb to about 2020). Libraries came from RT-PCR. TCRdb names NextSeq 550 as the instrument used. TCRdb trimmed public reads at Q25 via fastp, called clones via MiXCR and kept in-frame beta chains. CDR3 protein sequences are deduplicated, and each keeps its most common genes and DNA. This sample comprises about 110,000 distinct CDR3 sequences, around 35% of them detected only once. The ten largest clones represent about 27% of the sample. V is pared back by 1 base and J by 0 bases, with 3 bases lying between the germline termini. CDR1 LGHNA and CDR2 YSLEER are derived from the germline V gene. Its CDR3 holds 13 amino acids, cysteine through phenylalanine. Solely the CDR3 DNA is kept, with 39 bases framed from the first base. As for this clonotype: The antigen it binds to is not known. No much larger clone is present one base from it, and per-base qualities are unavailable.

The receptor was isolated from a human donor who was either an allogeneic HSCT recipient or a stem cell or donor lymphocyte infusion donor (not recorded which). It is not recorded whose cells these are; they may come from a transplant donor. Specimen: blood, either unsorted or a sorted T cell fraction (not recorded which). The sequence joins TRBV4-3 to TRBJ2-5, with no confidently assigned D gene. The base sequence is TGCGCCAGCAGCCAAGCGTACCAAGAGACCCAGTACTTC. Its coded protein is CASSQAYQETQYF.